This T cell receptor beta chain was captured in a study of OX40 agonist ivuxolimab in advanced cancers. Study results and caveats: With doses of 0.1-3.0 mg/kg, partial responders showed among the lowest clonal expansion. Circulating CD4+ and CD8+ T cells showed clonal expansion by week 6 at 0.1 to 3.0 mg/kg.

As regards this clone: The antigen is not known.

V trimming: 0 bases; J trimming: 2 bases; junction bases outside the gene matches: 4. This CDR3 spans 16 amino acids. The germline CDR1 and CDR2 sequences are MGHRA and YSYEKL. Sequencing used immunoSEQ multiplex PCR; TCRdb keeps in-frame clones, though not all of them. The sample records tens of thousands of clones, 75% to 90% being singletons. The V call is TRBV4-1, the J call TRBJ1-5; 7 nucleotides align to TRBD1. This sequence was found in an adult with an advanced solid tumor such as melanoma, head and neck, liver or kidney cancer. The material sequenced was CD4+ or CD8+ T cells sorted from blood, taken in a trial of the OX40 agonist ivuxolimab. The CDR3: CASSQERTGGNQPQHF. CDR3 in DNA: TGCGCCAGCAGCCAAGAGCGGACAGGAGGCAATCAGCCCCAGCATTTT.